This T cell receptor beta chain was sequenced in a study of T cells in women clearing cervical HPV infection. On the study more broadly: Controls gave blood once infection was undetectable; cases at lesion identification.

The data were produced by immunoSEQ multiplex PCR, yet TCRdb's version contains in-frame clones alone and is incomplete. The sample features about 39,000 clones, with around 6.4% in its top ten. The TCR comes from a woman aged 18-69 years with a cervical HPV16 infection that either progressed to CIN3+ or cleared (not recorded which). The sequencing input was blood buffy coat.

The covered CDR3 bases are TGTGCCAGCAGTGAAAGGGAGCGGGCCACCTACGAG. Its protein product is CASSERERATYE. Given in full, the CDR3 is CASSERERATYEQYF. The chain couples TRBV2 to TRBJ2-7; a weak D match, TRBD2 (6 bases). Sequencing ends 3 residues short of the CDR3 end; the germline J gene provides the rest. Trimming stripped 2 bases from V and 2 bases from J, with 13 bases between. Per the germline V gene, CDR1 is SNHLY and CDR2 is FYNNEI. This CDR3 has 15 residues.